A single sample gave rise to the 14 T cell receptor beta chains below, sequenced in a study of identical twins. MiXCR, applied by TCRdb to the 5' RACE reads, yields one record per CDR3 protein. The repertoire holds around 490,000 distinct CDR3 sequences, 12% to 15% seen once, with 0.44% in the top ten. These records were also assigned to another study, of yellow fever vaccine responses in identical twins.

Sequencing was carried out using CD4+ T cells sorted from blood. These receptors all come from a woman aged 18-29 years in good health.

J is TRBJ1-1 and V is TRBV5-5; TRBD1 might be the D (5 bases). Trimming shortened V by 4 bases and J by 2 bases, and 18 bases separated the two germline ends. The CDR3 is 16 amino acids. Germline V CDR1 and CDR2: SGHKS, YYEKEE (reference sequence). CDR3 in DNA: TGTGCCAGCAGCCCCCCGTTGCAGGGCGGAAACACTGAAGCTTTCTTT. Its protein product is CASSPPLQGGNTEAFF. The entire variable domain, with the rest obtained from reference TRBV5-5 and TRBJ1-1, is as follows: DAGVTQSPTHLIKTRGQQVTLRCSPISGHKSVSWYQQVLGQGPQFIFQYYEKEERGRGNFPDRFSARQFPNYSSELNVNALLLGDSALYLCASSPPLQGGNTEAFFGQGTRLTVV.

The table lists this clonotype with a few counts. The CDR3 sequence is CATSDRGDTRLEDTGELFF. CDR3 DNA: TGTGCCACCAGTGATCGGGGGGATACCCGACTGGAAGACACCGGGGAGCTGTTTTTT. This rearrangement joins TRBV24-1 to TRBJ2-2, with 7 bases identical to TRBD2. V was clipped by 3 bases and J by 3 bases; unmatched bases: 15. This CDR3 is built from 19 residues. Germline V CDR1 and CDR2: KGHDR, SFDVKD.

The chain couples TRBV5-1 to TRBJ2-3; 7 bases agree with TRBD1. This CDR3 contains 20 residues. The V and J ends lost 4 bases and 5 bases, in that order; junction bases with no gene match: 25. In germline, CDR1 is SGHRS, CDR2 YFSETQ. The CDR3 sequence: CASSPLSFRQGRTSQDTQYF. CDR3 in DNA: TGCGCCAGCAGCCCACTCTCTTTCCGACAGGGCCGGACCTCACAAGATACGCAGTATTTT.

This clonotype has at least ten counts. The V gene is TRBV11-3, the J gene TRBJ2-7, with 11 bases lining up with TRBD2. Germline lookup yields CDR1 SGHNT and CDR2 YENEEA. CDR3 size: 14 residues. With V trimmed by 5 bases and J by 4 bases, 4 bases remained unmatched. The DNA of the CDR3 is TGTGCCAGCAGCGCAACTAGCGGGAGTTACGAGCAGTACTTC. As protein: CASSATSGSYEQYF.

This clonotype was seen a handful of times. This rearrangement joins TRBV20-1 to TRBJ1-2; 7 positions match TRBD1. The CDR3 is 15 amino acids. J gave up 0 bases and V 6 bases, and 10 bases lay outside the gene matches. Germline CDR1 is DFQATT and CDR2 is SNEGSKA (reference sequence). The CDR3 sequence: CSAGTAKVANYGYTF. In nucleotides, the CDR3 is TGCAGTGCCGGGACAGCTAAGGTTGCTAACTATGGCTACACCTTC.

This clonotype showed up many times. DNA of the CDR3: TGTGCCAGCAGCTTAGGGACTTACAATGAGCAGTTCTTC. This encodes CASSLGTYNEQFF. The J gene is TRBJ2-1, the V gene TRBV7-2, with D possibly being TRBD2 (5 bases). The germline V gene has CDR1 SGHTA and CDR2 FQGNSA. This CDR3 is 13 amino acids long. Trimming removed 1 base from V and 4 bases from J, with 5 bases in between.

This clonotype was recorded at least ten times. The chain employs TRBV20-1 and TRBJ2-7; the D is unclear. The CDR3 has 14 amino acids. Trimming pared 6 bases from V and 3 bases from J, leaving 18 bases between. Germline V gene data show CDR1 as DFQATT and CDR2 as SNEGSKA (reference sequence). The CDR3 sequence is CSAASAPMNYEQYF. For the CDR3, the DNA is TGCAGTGCCGCCTCAGCCCCCATGAACTACGAGCAGTACTTC.

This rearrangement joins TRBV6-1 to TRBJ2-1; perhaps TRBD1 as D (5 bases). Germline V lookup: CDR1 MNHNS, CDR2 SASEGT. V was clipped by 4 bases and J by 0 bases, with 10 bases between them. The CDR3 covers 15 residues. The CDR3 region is CASSVRETSYNEQFF. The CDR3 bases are TGTGCCAGCAGTGTCAGGGAAACCTCCTACAATGAGCAGTTCTTC.

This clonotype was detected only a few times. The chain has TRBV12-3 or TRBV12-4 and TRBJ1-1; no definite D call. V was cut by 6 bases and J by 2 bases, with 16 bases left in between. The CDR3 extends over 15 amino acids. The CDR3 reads CASSPAQTRNTEAFF. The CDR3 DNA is TGTGCCAGCAGCCCTGCTCAAACGAGAAACACTGAAGCTTTCTTT.

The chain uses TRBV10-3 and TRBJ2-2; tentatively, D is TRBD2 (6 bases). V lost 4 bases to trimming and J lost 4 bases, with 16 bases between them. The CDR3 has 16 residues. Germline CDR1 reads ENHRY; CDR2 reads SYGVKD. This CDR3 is CAISVLAGRSTGELFF. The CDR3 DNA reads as TGTGCCATCAGTGTTCTGGCAGGGAGGTCCACCGGGGAGCTGTTTTTT.

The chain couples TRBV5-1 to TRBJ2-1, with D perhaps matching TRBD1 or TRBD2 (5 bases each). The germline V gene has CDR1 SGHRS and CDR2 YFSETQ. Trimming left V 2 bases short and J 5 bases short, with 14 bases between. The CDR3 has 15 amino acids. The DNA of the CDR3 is TGCGCCAGCAGCTTAGTCGGGGACGGGAACAATGAGCAGTTCTTC. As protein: CASSLVGDGNNEQFF. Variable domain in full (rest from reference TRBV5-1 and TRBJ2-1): KAGVTQTPRYLIKTRGQQVTLSCSPISGHRSVSWYQQTPGQGLQFLFEYFSETQRNKGNFPGRFSGRQFSNSRSEMNVSTLELGDSALYLCASSLVGDGNNEQFFGPGTRLTVL.

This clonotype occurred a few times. This chain's CDR3 is CASSVGASGYITDTQYF. Here the CDR3 DNA reads TGTGCCAGCAGCGTAGGGGCCAGCGGGTACATCACAGATACGCAGTATTTT. The chain uses TRBV9 and TRBJ2-3, with D maybe TRBD2 (6 bases). V lost 0 bases and J 2 bases, leaving 16 bases between the germline ends. Germline V CDR1 and CDR2: SGDLS, YYNGEE. The CDR3 runs 17 residues.

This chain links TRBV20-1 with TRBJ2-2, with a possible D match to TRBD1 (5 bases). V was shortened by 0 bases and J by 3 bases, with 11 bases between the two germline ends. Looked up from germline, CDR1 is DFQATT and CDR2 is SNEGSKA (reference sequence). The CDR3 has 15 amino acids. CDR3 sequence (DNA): TGCAGTGCTAGAGATATAGGCAGGGACACCGGGGAGCTGTTTTTT. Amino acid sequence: CSARDIGRDTGELFF.

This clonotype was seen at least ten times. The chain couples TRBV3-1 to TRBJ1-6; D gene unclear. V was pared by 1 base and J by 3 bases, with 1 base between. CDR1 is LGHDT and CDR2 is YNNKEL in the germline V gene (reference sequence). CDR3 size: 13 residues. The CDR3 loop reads CASSQGYNSPLHF. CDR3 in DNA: TGTGCCAGCAGCCAAGGCTATAATTCACCCCTCCACTTT. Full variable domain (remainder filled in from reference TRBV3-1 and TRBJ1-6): DTAVSQTPKYLVTQMGNDKSIKCEQNLGHDTMYWYKQDSKKFLKIMFSYNNKELIINETVPNRFSPKSPDKAHLNLHINSLELGDSAVYFCASSQGYNSPLHFGNGTRLTVT.